Given below is one T cell receptor beta chain in context. These data are taken from a study of T cell responses to AZD1222 COVID-19 vaccine. Trimming pared 1 base from V and 12 bases from J, leaving 16 bases between. The CDR3 is 13 residues long. Germline lookup yields CDR1 MGHDK and CDR2 SYGVNS. Method: immunoSEQ multiplex PCR; TCRdb's copy keeps in-frame clones and lacks some. The sample contains roughly 180,000 clones, around 93% of which appear only once. This material consisted of peripheral blood, taken on day 0 of AZD1222 vaccination. The rearrangement uses TRBV25-1 and TRBJ2-7; the D is unclear. The receptor's source is an adult in good health. The CDR3 loop reads CASSESPRQWVYF. DNA for the CDR3: TGTGCCAGCAGTGAATCCCCCAGGCAGTGGGTGTACTTC.